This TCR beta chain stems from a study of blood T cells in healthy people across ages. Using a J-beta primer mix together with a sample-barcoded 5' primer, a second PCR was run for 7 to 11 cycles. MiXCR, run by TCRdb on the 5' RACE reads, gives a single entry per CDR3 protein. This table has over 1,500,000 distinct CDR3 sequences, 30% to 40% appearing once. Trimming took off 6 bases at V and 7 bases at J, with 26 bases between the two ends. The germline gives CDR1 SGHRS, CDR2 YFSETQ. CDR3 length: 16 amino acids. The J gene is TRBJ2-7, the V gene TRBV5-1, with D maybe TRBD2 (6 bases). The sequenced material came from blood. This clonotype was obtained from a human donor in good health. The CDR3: CASTLWGVSSYNEQYF. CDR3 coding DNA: TGCGCCAGCACTCTGTGGGGGGTTAGCTCCTACAATGAGCAGTACTTC.